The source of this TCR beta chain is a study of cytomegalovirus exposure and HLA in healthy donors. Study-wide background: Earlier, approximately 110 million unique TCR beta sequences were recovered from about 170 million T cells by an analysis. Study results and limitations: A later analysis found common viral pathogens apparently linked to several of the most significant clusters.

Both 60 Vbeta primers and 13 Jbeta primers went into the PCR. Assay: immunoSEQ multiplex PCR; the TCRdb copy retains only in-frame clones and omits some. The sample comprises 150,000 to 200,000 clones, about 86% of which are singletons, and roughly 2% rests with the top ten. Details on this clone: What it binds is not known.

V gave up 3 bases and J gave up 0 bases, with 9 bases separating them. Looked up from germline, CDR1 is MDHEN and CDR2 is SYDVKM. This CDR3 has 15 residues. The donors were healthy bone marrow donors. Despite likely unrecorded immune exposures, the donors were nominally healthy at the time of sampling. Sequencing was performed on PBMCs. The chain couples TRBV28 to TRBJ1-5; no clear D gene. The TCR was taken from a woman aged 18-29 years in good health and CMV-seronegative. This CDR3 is CASSLYGFSNQPQHF. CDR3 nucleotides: TGTGCCAGCAGTTTGTACGGGTTTAGCAATCAGCCCCAGCATTTT.